What follows are 24 T cell receptor beta chains derived from one specimen sequenced in a study of T-cell reconstitution after alpha-beta-depleted transplantation in children. The TCRbeta library was prepared with unique molecular identifiers. TCRdb called the PCR reads again in MiXCR, with one record for every CDR3 protein. The table has some 500,000 distinct CDR3 sequences, 30% to 35% seen once. The sequenced sample was PBMCs from the stem cell graft donor, obtained from the stem cell graft. These receptors all come from a human donor who donated a stem cell graft to a child with aplastic anemia.

This clonotype was counted many times. The junction departs from the called germline gene at one end, perhaps through a read error. The chain couples TRBV7-6 to TRBJ2-3; 9 positions agree with TRBD2. CDR3 size: 15 residues. Germline V gives CDR1 SGHVS, CDR2 FNYEAQ. CDR3 nucleotides: TGTGCCAGCAGCAGAGGGGGGACTAGCATAGATACGCAGTATTTT. It specifies CASSRGGTSIDTQYF.

This clonotype turned up a few times. V gene TRBV18 combines with J gene TRBJ1-3; a weak D match, TRBD1 (5 bases). Trimming took 0 bases from V and 8 from J, leaving 5 bases between them. CDR1 is KGHSH, CDR2 LQKENI, per germline. This CDR3 has 12 amino acids. CDR3 DNA sequence: TGTGCCAGCTCACCACCGGGGGACACCATATATTTT. It yields the protein CASSPPGDTIYF.

Details on this clonotype: Relative to the germline gene, one junction end is altered; a read error may explain this. This rearrangement joins TRBV6-1 to TRBJ2-1; 7 positions match TRBD1. The germline CDR1 and CDR2 sequences are MNHNS and SASEGT. The CDR3 sequence is 15 residues long. Here the CDR3 DNA reads TGTGCCAGCAGCCCCGACAGGGCCCCTTTCAATCAGCAGTTCTTC. It yields the protein CASSPDRAPFNQQFF.

This chain joins TRBV12-3 or TRBV12-4 and TRBJ2-2; D might be TRBD1 (5 bases). V gave up 4 bases and J gave up 2 bases, with 11 bases separating them. The CDR3 contains 15 residues. The CDR3 region has the DNA TGTGCCAGCAGTTCGGGCAGGGCAAACACCGGGGAGCTGTTTTTT. It yields the protein CASSSGRANTGELFF.

This clonotype showed up just a few times. The rearrangement joins TRBV6-2 or TRBV6-3 to TRBJ2-7; D remains unclear. The CDR3 has 13 residues. Looked up from germline, CDR1 is MNHEY and CDR2 is SVGEGT. Trimming took off 0 bases at V and 3 bases at J, with 6 bases between the two ends. CDR3 coding DNA: TGTGCCAGCAGTTACTCCGGAAGCTACGAGCAGTACGTC. This translates into CASSYSGSYEQYV.

This clonotype was recorded a few times. This chain connects TRBV12-3 or TRBV12-4 to TRBJ2-5; no clear D gene. The CDR3 has 11 amino acids. V lost 2 bases, J lost 7 bases, and 5 bases lay in between. CDR3 DNA: TGTGCCAGCAGTTTATTTGGGACCCAGTACTTC. Protein sequence: CASSLFGTQYF.

V gene TRBV5-1 combines with J gene TRBJ1-5, with 9 bases aligning to TRBD1. Germline CDR1 SGHRS, CDR2 YFSETQ. The CDR3 is made up of 17 amino acids. Trimming cost V 4 bases and J 3 bases; bases outside gene matches: 11. The CDR3 here is CASSPGTGSWSNQPQHF. CDR3 in DNA: TGCGCCAGCAGCCCCGGGACAGGGTCTTGGTCCAATCAGCCCCAGCATTTT.

This clonotype was counted a few times. The chain carries TRBV29-1 and TRBJ2-1, with unresolved D. The V and J ends lost 1 base and 2 bases respectively, with 6 bases between them. Germline CDR1 is SQVTM and CDR2 is ANQGSEA. There are 13 residues in the CDR3. The CDR3 loop reads CSVEGLTYNEQFF. CDR3 coding DNA: TGCAGCGTTGAAGGCTTAACCTACAATGAGCAGTTCTTC.

This clonotype has more than one count but fewer than ten. V usage is TRBV30 and J usage is TRBJ1-2; TRBD1 aligns across 9 bases. With 5 bases clipped from V and 8 bases from J, the junction kept 6 bases outside the gene matches. The CDR3 totals 12 residues. CDR1 is GTSNPN, CDR2 SVGIG, per germline (reference sequence). The DNA of the CDR3 is TGTGCCTGGCGGGGACAGGGTTCCGGCTACACCTTC. Protein: CAWRGQGSGYTF. The variable domain in full, completed from reference TRBV30 and TRBJ1-2, reads SQTIHQWPATLVQPVGSPLSLECTVEGTSNPNLYWYRQAAGRGLQLLFYSVGIGQISSEVPQNLSASRPQDRQFILSSKKLLLSDSGFYLCAWRGQGSGYTFGSGTRLTVV.

The V and J genes are TRBV7-3 and TRBJ2-5, with D possibly TRBD1 on 6 matching bases. This CDR3 has 16 amino acids. Germline V CDR1 and CDR2: SGHTA, FQGTGA. Deletions cut 1 base from V and 4 bases from J, with 16 bases between. The CDR3 DNA follows: TGTGCCAGCAGCTTAAACGCAGGGGAGCGCCCAGAGACCCAGTACTTC. Residues: CASSLNAGERPETQYF. Combining the CDR3 with reference TRBV7-3 and TRBJ2-5 gives the whole variable domain GAGVSQTPSNKVTEKGKYVELRCDPISGHTALYWYRQSLGQGPEFLIYFQGTGAADDSGLPNDRFFAVRPEGSVSTLKIQRTERGDSAVYLCASSLNAGERPETQYFGPGTRLLVL.

The chain links TRBV7-9 to TRBJ2-5; 7 bases fit TRBD1. The germline V gene has CDR1 SEHNR and CDR2 FQNEAQ (reference sequence). This CDR3 is 15 amino acids long. V lost 3 bases and J lost 4; bases outside the gene matches: 8. In nucleotides, the CDR3 is TGTGCCAGCAGCTTTGACAGGGCGCGAGGAGAGACCCAGTACTTC. Protein sequence: CASSFDRARGETQYF. Drawing the rest from reference TRBV7-9 and TRBJ2-5, the complete variable domain is DTGVSQNPRHKITKRGQNVTFRCDPISEHNRLYWYRQTLGQGPEFLTYFQNEAQLEKSRLLSDRFSAERPKGSFSTLEIQRTEQGDSAMYLCASSFDRARGETQYFGPGTRLLVL.

This clonotype was observed a few times. The J gene is TRBJ1-1, the V gene TRBV18; D gene ambiguous. Germline assignment: CDR1 KGHSH and CDR2 LQKENI. The CDR3 has 13 residues. V lost 4 bases and J lost 3, with 9 bases in between. The CDR3 DNA is TGTGCCAGCTCACGCGGTTTGGACACTGAAGCTTTCTTT. Translated, it gives CASSRGLDTEAFF.

The chain links TRBV20-1 to TRBJ2-5; D gene unclear. Germline V gene data show CDR1 as DFQATT and CDR2 as SNEGSKA (reference sequence). The CDR3 is 13 residues long. V gave up 0 bases and J gave up 1 base, with 6 bases separating them. Written as DNA, the CDR3 is TGCAGTGCTAGAGACAGTTTCCAAGAGACCCAGTACTTC. Its protein product is CSARDSFQETQYF.

This clonotype showed up just once. V gene TRBV3-1 combines with J gene TRBJ2-5, with D tentatively TRBD1 (6 bases). The CDR3 loop spans 15 amino acids. The germline V gene has CDR1 LGHDT and CDR2 YNNKEL (reference sequence). V was trimmed by 4 bases and J by 5 bases, leaving 17 bases between them. CDR3 in amino acids: CASSLSKGGAETQYF. The DNA for the CDR3 is TGTGCCAGCAGCCTCTCGAAAGGGGGTGCGGAGACCCAGTACTTC.

The chain links TRBV18 to TRBJ2-1; 7 bases fit TRBD2. This CDR3 comprises 16 residues. The V gene's germline CDR1 is KGHSH and CDR2 LQKENI. V shed 3 bases and J 1 base; nucleotides not matched to a gene: 6. The CDR3 reads CASSPLPGGSYNEQFF. The DNA of the CDR3 is TGTGCCAGCTCACCGCTTCCGGGAGGATCCTACAATGAGCAGTTCTTC.

The V and J genes are TRBV4-1 and TRBJ2-4; the D gene is possibly TRBD2 (5 bases). CDR3 size: 15 residues. Between the trimmed V and J ends, which lost 0 bases and 7 bases, there was a span of 13 bases. Germline V gene data show CDR1 as MGHRA and CDR2 as YSYEKL. The CDR3 nucleotides read TGCGCCAGCAGCCAAGATACACGGGAAGGGAACATTCAGTACTTC. It specifies CASSQDTREGNIQYF.

The sample holds a few counts of this clonotype. The chain employs TRBV29-1 and TRBJ1-2; D possibly corresponds to TRBD1 (5 bases). The CDR3 consists of 11 residues. V lost 7 bases and J lost 4, with 10 bases in between. The germline CDR1 and CDR2 sequences are SQVTM and ANQGSEA. The CDR3 here is CSARGGYGYTF. CDR3 DNA sequence: TGCAGCGCTAGGGGCGGCTATGGCTACACCTTC.

The chain carries TRBV29-1 and TRBJ1-2; D perhaps matches TRBD1 (6 bases). From germline, CDR1 is SQVTM and CDR2 ANQGSEA. The CDR3 totals 12 residues. Trimming took 7 bases from V and 5 from J, leaving 14 bases between them. CDR3 bases: TGCAGCGGATGGACGGGGGCGTATGGCTACACCTTC. Amino acids: CSGWTGAYGYTF.

The chain combines TRBV7-2 with TRBJ2-5; a possible D gene is TRBD2 (5 bases). V dropped 5 bases and J dropped 5 bases, with 18 bases sitting between them. The germline gives CDR1 SGHTA, CDR2 FQGNSA. CDR3 length equals 15 residues. CDR3 region: CASSLGLAWVETQYF. The CDR3 nucleotides read TGTGCCAGCAGCCTAGGTTTAGCGTGGGTCGAGACCCAGTACTTC.

The J gene is TRBJ2-3, the V gene TRBV15, with 8 positions matching TRBD2. The V gene end was trimmed by 4 bases and the J gene end by 3 bases; junction bases not matched to a gene: 9. Germline loops: CDR1 LNHNV, CDR2 YYDKDF (reference sequence). The CDR3 length is 16 residues. The CDR3 is CATSKHPGLETDTQYF. The CDR3 DNA reads TGTGCCACCAGCAAGCACCCGGGACTAGAAACAGATACGCAGTATTTT.

This clonotype came up a few times. The chain is built from TRBV3-1 and TRBJ2-5; D remains unclear. The CDR3 runs to 14 residues. Germline values: CDR1 LGHDT, CDR2 YNNKEL (reference sequence). The V end was cut by 2 bases, the J end by 2 bases, with 9 bases between. The CDR3: CASSQRGTQETQYF. In nucleotides, the CDR3 is TGTGCCAGCAGCCAACGAGGAACTCAAGAGACCCAGTACTTC.

This rearrangement joins TRBV4-3 to TRBJ1-5; D is ambiguous. CDR3 length: 15 residues. Trimming removed 0 bases from V and 2 bases from J, with 8 bases in between. Germline V gives CDR1 LGHNA, CDR2 YSLEER. CDR3 sequence reads: CASSQERLGNQPQHF. As DNA, the CDR3 is TGCGCCAGCAGCCAAGAGCGACTCGGCAATCAGCCCCAGCATTTT.

This clonotype was seen at least ten times. The rearrangement links TRBV29-1 to TRBJ2-7; 9 positions agree with TRBD2. CDR3 length: 14 residues. CDR1 and CDR2 (germline): SQVTM, ANQGSEA. Losses at the gene ends were 4 bases for V and 2 bases for J; bases not matched to a gene: 6. CDR3 protein: CSVVGGGRAYEQYF. CDR3 bases: TGCAGCGTTGTTGGTGGCGGGAGGGCCTACGAGCAGTACTTC.

The chain recombines TRBV6-2 or TRBV6-3 with TRBJ1-5; D possibly corresponds to TRBD1 (5 bases). Germline lookup yields CDR1 MNHEY and CDR2 SVGEGT. V dropped 6 bases and J dropped 2 bases, with 17 bases sitting between them. CDR3 length: 16 amino acids. The CDR3 here is CASRRGTAVGNQPQHF. The CDR3 DNA reads as TGTGCCAGCAGGCGCGGGACCGCTGTTGGCAATCAGCCCCAGCATTTT.